The 14 T cell receptor beta chains listed next were all sequenced from one sample in a study of regulatory T cells in long-lasting Graves disease (dated by TCRdb to the early 2020s). The library came from multiplex PCR. Sequenced using an Illumina HiSeq 4000. To build TCR beta libraries, CDR3 regions were amplified by Arm-PCR using iRepertoire HTBI primers. The public reads were reprocessed in TCRdb via fastp at Q25 and MiXCR, keeping in-frame beta chains. Each CDR3 protein appears once, grouped with its most common genes and DNA. Within this sample are about 460,000 distinct CDR3 sequences, with 20% to 25% of them counted one time only. The leading ten clones occupy less than 15% of the sample. According to the study, the label for this sample's time point signals: persistent/refractory GD, antithyroid drugs over 5 years with positive TRAb. RNA was extracted from PBMCs in TRIzol for both TCR sequencing and RNA sequencing.

This material consisted of peripheral blood mononuclear cells (PBMCs), taken when the disease was refractory, from a patient treated with antithyroid drugs. The receptor set was obtained from a female donor with Graves disease.

CDR3 sequence: CASSGRVNYGYTF. The CDR3 coding sequence is TGTGCCAGCAGCGGCAGGGTTAACTATGGCTACACCTTC. J is TRBJ1-2 and V is TRBV7-8; maybe TRBD1 (5 bases). V was clipped by 5 bases and J by 1 base, with 8 bases between them. Germline V gene lookup returns CDR1 SGHVS and CDR2 FQNEAQ. The CDR3 consists of 13 residues.

Worth noting for this clonotype: This likely came from a read error, as a far larger clone is one base away. The rearrangement uses TRBV6-2 or TRBV6-3 and TRBJ1-3; TRBD1 matches 7 bases. Germline V gene data show CDR1 as MNHEY and CDR2 as SVGEGT. This CDR3 is 16 amino acids long. CDR3 sequence: CASSLGTGASGNTVYF. The DNA for the CDR3 is TGTGCCAGCAGTCTCGGAACAGGGGCTTCTGGAAACACCGTATATTTT.

In its sample, this clonotype was seen many times. This chain uses TRBV20-1 with TRBJ2-5; D is unclear. V lost 5 bases and J lost 3, with 7 bases in between. Germline-derived CDR1 and CDR2 are DFQATT and SNEGSKA (reference sequence). CDR3 size: 11 residues. The CDR3 nucleotides are TGCAGTGCTTCGTTTGAAGAGACCCAGTACTTC. Amino acids: CSASFEETQYF.

This clonotype occurred a few times. The V call is TRBV20-1, the J call TRBJ2-1; D is perhaps TRBD1 or TRBD2 (6 bases each). Germline CDR1 reads DFQATT; CDR2 reads SNEGSKA (reference sequence). Trimming pared 7 bases from V and 8 bases from J, leaving 15 bases between. The CDR3 extends over 12 amino acids. The CDR3 DNA sequence: TGCAGTGGAGGAGGGGGGCGTGATGAGCAGTTCTTC. Residues: CSGGGGRDEQFF.

This clonotype was picked up a small number of times. The V gene is TRBV11-2, the J gene TRBJ1-6; possible D gene TRBD1, 6 bases. Germline V gene sequence: CDR1 SGHAT, CDR2 FQNNGV. V lost 7 bases and J lost 1, with 14 bases in between. The CDR3 consists of 16 residues. In nucleotides, the CDR3 is TGTGCCAGCAACTACAGGGATGGGTCCTATAATTCACCCCTCCACTTT. It encodes CASNYRDGSYNSPLHF.

This clonotype was recorded many times. The chain carries TRBV9 and TRBJ2-5; D possibly uses TRBD1 or TRBD2 (6 bases each). This CDR3 has 15 amino acids. Germline values: CDR1 SGDLS, CDR2 YYNGEE. V was trimmed by 3 bases and J by 5 bases, leaving 17 bases between them. CDR3 DNA: TGTGCCAGCAGCGCAGGAGGGGGACCGGGGGAGACCCAGTACTTC. It yields the protein CASSAGGGPGETQYF. Using reference TRBV9 and TRBJ2-5 for the parts outside the CDR3, the full variable domain is DSGVTQTPKHLITATGQRVTLRCSPRSGDLSVYWYQQSLDQGLQFLIQYYNGEERAKGNILERFSAQQFPDLHSELNLSSLELGDSALYFCASSAGGGPGETQYFGPGTRLLVL.

This chain joins TRBV20-1 and TRBJ1-6; D is undetermined. The V end was cut by 5 bases, the J end by 0 bases, with 11 bases between. Germline values: CDR1 DFQATT, CDR2 SNEGSKA (reference sequence). The CDR3 loop spans 15 amino acids. The CDR3 region has the DNA TGCAGTGCTTCGAGTGCGAGCTCCTATAATTCACCCCTCCACTTT. It encodes CSASSASSYNSPLHF.

At least ten counts were recorded for this clonotype. CDR3 amino acids: CASSFRGERDSPLHF. In DNA form, the CDR3 reads TGTGCCAGCAGTTTCCGTGGGGAGAGGGATTCACCCCTCCACTTT. The J gene is TRBJ1-6, the V gene TRBV12-3 or TRBV12-4; D remains ambiguous. The CDR3 is 15 amino acids. Deletions cut 3 bases from V and 8 bases from J, with 14 bases between.

J is TRBJ2-3 and V is TRBV20-1; 7 bases are shared with TRBD2. CDR1 and CDR2 from the germline V gene are DFQATT and SNEGSKA (reference sequence). Germline trimming cut 3 bases from V and 0 bases from J; bases unmatched to any gene: 6. CDR3 length equals 15 residues. CDR3 region: CSARERGASTDTQYF. For the CDR3, the DNA is TGCAGTGCTAGGGAGCGGGGCGCTAGCACAGATACGCAGTATTTT.

V is TRBV6-1 and J is TRBJ1-1; 10 positions agree with TRBD1. V shed 5 bases, J shed 0 bases, and the junction held 6 bases outside the gene matches. The CDR3 has 16 amino acids. Germline CDR1 MNHNS, CDR2 SASEGT. For the CDR3, the DNA is TGTGCCAGCAGTCGCGACAGGGGGCCAGTGAACACTGAAGCTTTCTTT. The encoded protein is CASSRDRGPVNTEAFF.

This clonotype was recorded many times. This chain uses TRBV2 with TRBJ2-7; unclear D gene. The CDR3 runs 16 residues. The V end lost 1 base, the J end lost 4 bases, and 17 bases lay between the germline ends. Germline CDR1 and CDR2: SNHLY and FYNNEI. The CDR3 coding sequence is TGTGCCAGCAGTGAAGTAAACCGCCGAAGATTTTACGAGCAGTACTTC. It specifies CASSEVNRRRFYEQYF.

The J gene is TRBJ1-1, the V gene TRBV6-2 or TRBV6-3; D is perhaps TRBD1 (5 bases). Deletions cut 2 bases from V and 4 bases from J, with 11 bases between. The CDR3 length is 14 residues. CDR1 and CDR2 from the germline V gene are MNHEY and SVGEGT. For the CDR3, the DNA is TGTGCCAGCAGTTACCAGGGAGAGGGCACTGAAGCTTTCTTT. Translating gives CASSYQGEGTEAFF.

This clonotype was counted ten times or more. The V call is TRBV6-9, the J call TRBJ1-2; 8 nucleotides align to TRBD1. Germline loops: CDR1 MNHGY, CDR2 SVAAGI. This CDR3 region has 15 residues. V trimming: 3 bases; J trimming: 7 bases; junction bases outside the gene matches: 10. This CDR3 is CASSYSNDRGGGYTF. CDR3 DNA: TGTGCCAGCAGTTACTCGAATGACAGGGGCGGTGGCTACACCTTC.

This clonotype was picked up many times. The chain has TRBV7-2 and TRBJ2-5, with D perhaps matching TRBD2 (6 bases). The germline V gene has CDR1 SGHTA and CDR2 FQGNSA. This CDR3 comprises 14 residues. V gave up 4 bases and J gave up 5 bases, with 14 bases separating them. CDR3 bases: TGTGCCAGCAGCTCGGTCAGCGGGTTTGAGACCCAGTACTTC. Residues: CASSSVSGFETQYF.